At least ten counts were recorded for the clone carrying this TCR beta chain. A single record per CDR3 protein comes from TCRdb applying MiXCR to the 5' RACE reads. The table includes roughly 87,000 distinct CDR3 sequences, roughly 18% detected once. This sample stems from a study of T cells of healthy individuals. The V end was cut by 3 bases, the J end by 10 bases, with 9 bases between. The CDR3 contains 11 residues. CDR1 and CDR2 from the germline V gene are SGHTA and FQGNSA. This clonotype was sampled from a human donor in good health. The J gene is TRBJ1-1, the V gene TRBV7-2, with no clear D. CDR3 amino acids: CASSFGPPAFF. The DNA for the CDR3 is TGTGCCAGCAGCTTTGGGCCCCCAGCTTTCTTT.